This record covers a single T cell receptor (beta chain). This sample was included in a study of blood T cell repertoires in COVID-19. Study-wide background: Spain, Italy and the United States supplied samples that represented acute and convalescent COVID-19. The analysed material was cDNA or gDNA that came from T cells, B-cell-depleted T cells, or PBMCs.

The protocol was immunoSEQ multiplex PCR, while the TCRdb copy is restricted to in-frame clones and leaves out a portion. The sample consists of about 380,000 clones, roughly four fifths of them appearing once. This CDR3 has 15 residues. Per the germline V gene, CDR1 is MNHNS and CDR2 is SASEGT. After removal of 3 bases from V and 7 bases from J, the junction contained 10 bases not matched to a gene. Sequencing input: peripheral blood. The chain is built from TRBV6-1 and TRBJ2-7, with TRBD1 identical over 9 bases. The sequence was obtained from a human donor with acute or convalescent COVID-19. The donor label of this sample is uncertain. The CDR3 loop is CASSEPGQGTDEQYF. The CDR3 bases are TGTGCCAGCAGTGAGCCGGGACAGGGAACTGATGAGCAGTACTTC.